This TCR beta chain was recovered during a study of radiation and T cells in renal cell carcinoma (dated by TCRdb to about 2020). Background for the entire study: The samples were obtained from a clinical trial, where primary renal cell carcinomas were treated with 15 Gy stereotactic body radiation therapy and then removed by nephrectomy 4 weeks afterward. TCR beta sequencing covered some 55 samples in total, comprising some 25 tumors and around 27 peripheral blood samples. Across all 53 samples, 4 million or so unique CDR3 nucleotide sequences encoding about 2.7 million unique CDR3 amino acid sequences were identified. Paper-wide results and their limitations: Effects of radiation dose or scheduling on the TCR repertoire could not be addressed with the single-armed trial design. Changes in the blood repertoire were not tracked past 4 weeks after treatment. An increase in top tumor clonotypes in blood was observed from baseline to 2 weeks post-radiation, followed by contraction by 4 weeks, which was taken to suggest transient expansion of tumor-resident clones. Because pretreatment tumor biopsies were not available, the study could not determine whether clonotypes were already present within the tumor at baseline.

CDR1 SGDLS and CDR2 YYNGEE are derived from the germline V gene. Including cysteine and phenylalanine, the CDR3 has 16 amino acids. The entry retains the CDR3 DNA only, 48 bases that are in frame from base 1. Between the V and J ends, shortened by 0 bases and 2 bases respectively, the junction contains 11 bases. Comment on this clone: Its antigen remains unidentified. Base qualities are missing; no much larger clone stands one base away.

TCR beta libraries were generated from genomic DNA with the immunoSEQ kit, following the manufacturer's recommendations. To prepare the libraries, a first multiplex PCR with proprietary primers was run, followed by a second PCR that added unique barcodes, and a bead cleanup was done after each round. Each sample batch included a kit-provided positive control reaction and a negative control reaction. The final libraries were assessed on an Agilent 4200 TapeStation D1000 ScreenTape, pooled by volume, and quantified by qPCR. Sequencing ran on an Illumina NextSeq500 with a MidOutput 150-cycle cartridge, using 156 Read1 and 15 Index1 cycles with kit custom primers. The pooled library was loaded at 0.8 to 1 pM with a roughly 20% PhiX control spike-in. Concerning the study's data processing: Vendor-processed data were analyzed in R, with a clonotype defined as all T cells sharing the same CDR3 nucleotide sequence. In the clone abundance analyses, frequencies in each sample were normalized to that sample's 10,000 most abundant clones. Public T cell clones, averaging fewer than five per sample, were removed before analysis. A difference in abundance of at least 32-fold between compartments was used to define tumor-enriched and baseline blood-enriched clonotypes. Clonotypes expanded or contracted between blood time points were identified with a beta-binomial differential abundance model. Tumor-blood repertoire similarity was measured with the Baroni-Urbani and Buser coefficient, and groups were compared using two-tailed Wilcoxon tests in R. Not all clones reach the TCRdb copy of this immuneACCESS table, which keeps in-frame sequences only. Checked studies attribute under half of the gap to unresolved V genes and leave the rest unexplained. D and trimming come from the DNA, and the V and J calls and clone size come from that table. The sample contains roughly 80,000 clones, 80% to 90% of them found a single time. Clones ranked in the top ten supply 20% to 25% of the sample.

The sample's time point label, in plain terms: blood 2 weeks post-SBRT. The sample's treatment or condition label, decoded: 15 Gy SBRT to primary tumor, nephrectomy 4 weeks later. To track tumor-enriched clonotypes, serial peripheral blood was sampled from radiation-treated patients at baseline and at 2 weeks and 4 weeks after SBRT. Every patient had renal cell carcinoma of clear cell pathology. The QIAamp DNA Blood Mini Kit (Qiagen) was used to prepare genomic DNA for TCR sequencing. Samples were included in the analyses only if all quality control checks were passed. The sequence derives from a woman between 50 and 59 years old with renal cell carcinoma. The sequence is built from TRBV9 and TRBJ2-2; the D gene cannot be named for sure. Specimen: blood, collected from a patient whose treatment included radiotherapy and nephrectomy. The nucleotide sequence is TGTGCCAGCAGCGTAGGCTTGCGACACAACACCGGGGAGCTGTTTTTT. This gives the protein CASSVGLRHNTGELFF.